These 2 T cell receptor beta chains were sequenced from one sample in a study of cytomegalovirus exposure and HLA in healthy donors. The primer mix had 60 Vbeta and 13 Jbeta primers. Assay used: immunoSEQ multiplex PCR; TCRdb lists only in-frame clones, some missing. The table has roughly 150,000 clones, around 80% seen once. Specimen: PBMCs. Receptors originate from a man in his forties or fifties in good health and CMV-seropositive.

There are a few counts of this clone. J is TRBJ2-2 and V is TRBV7-3, with 7 bases lining up with TRBD2. Germline values: CDR1 SGHTA, CDR2 FQGTGA. The CDR3 has 15 amino acids. After removal of 1 base from V and 5 bases from J, the junction contained 4 bases not matched to a gene. Here the CDR3 reads CASSLSGSVTGELFF. The CDR3 nucleotides are TGTGCCAGCAGCTTAAGCGGGAGTGTAACCGGGGAGCTGTTTTTT. The full variable domain, completed using reference TRBV7-3 and TRBJ2-2, is GAGVSQTPSNKVTEKGKYVELRCDPISGHTALYWYRQSLGQGPEFLIYFQGTGAADDSGLPNDRFFAVRPEGSVSTLKIQRTERGDSAVYLCASSLSGSVTGELFFGEGSRLTVL.

The genes are TRBV2 and TRBJ1-2, with 7 bases fitting TRBD1. The junction had 8 bases not matched to a gene; V was cut back by 2 bases and J by 8 bases. Germline CDR1 SNHLY, CDR2 FYNNEI. CDR3 length: 14 amino acids. The CDR3 loop reads CASSENRGNGGYTF. As DNA, the CDR3 is TGTGCCAGCAGTGAAAACAGGGGCAATGGCGGCTACACCTTC.